This T cell receptor beta chain was sequenced in a study of cytomegalovirus exposure and HLA in healthy donors. Amplification used 60 Vbeta primers and 13 Jbeta primers. Method: immunoSEQ multiplex PCR; TCRdb's copy keeps in-frame clones and lacks some. The sample holds about 110,000 clones, approximately 86% seen once. The trim removed 3 bases at V and 2 bases at J, leaving 9 bases unmatched. The CDR3 covers 17 residues. The germline gives CDR1 MNHEY, CDR2 SMNVEV (reference sequence). This rearrangement joins TRBV27 to TRBJ1-2; 10 bases are a match to TRBD1. The TCR sequence derives from a young man in good health and CMV-seronegative. The sequenced sample consisted of PBMCs. The DNA of the CDR3 is TGTGCCAGCAGTTTCCTAAACCCGGGACAGGGGAACTATGGCTACACCTTC. As protein: CASSFLNPGQGNYGYTF.